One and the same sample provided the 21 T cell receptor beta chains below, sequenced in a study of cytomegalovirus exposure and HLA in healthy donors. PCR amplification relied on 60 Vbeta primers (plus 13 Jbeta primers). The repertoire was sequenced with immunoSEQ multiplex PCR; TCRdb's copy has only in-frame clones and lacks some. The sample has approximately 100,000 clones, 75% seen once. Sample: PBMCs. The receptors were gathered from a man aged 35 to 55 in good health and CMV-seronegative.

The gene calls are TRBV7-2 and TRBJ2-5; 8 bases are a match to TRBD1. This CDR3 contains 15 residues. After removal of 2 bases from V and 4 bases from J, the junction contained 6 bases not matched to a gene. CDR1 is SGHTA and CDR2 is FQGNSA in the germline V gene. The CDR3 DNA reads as TGTGCCAGCAGCTTACCCGCAGGGGGCCGAGAGACCCAGTACTTC. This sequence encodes CASSLPAGGRETQYF.

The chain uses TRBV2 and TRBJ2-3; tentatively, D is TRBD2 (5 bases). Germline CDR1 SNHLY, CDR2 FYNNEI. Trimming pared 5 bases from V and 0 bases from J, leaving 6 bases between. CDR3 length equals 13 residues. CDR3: CASSWTSTDTQYF. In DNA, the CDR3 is TGTGCCAGCAGTTGGACTAGCACAGATACGCAGTATTTT.

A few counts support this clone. Here the CDR3 DNA reads TGTGCCAGCAGTTACTCGGTCCCGCGGGGGGCAGATACGCAGTATTTT. This translates into CASSYSVPRGADTQYF. The genes are TRBV6-5 and TRBJ2-3; 8 bases match TRBD2. The V segment lost 0 bases and the J segment 4 bases; nucleotides outside the gene matches: 6. Germline CDR1 and CDR2: MNHEY and SVGAGI. The CDR3 has 16 residues.

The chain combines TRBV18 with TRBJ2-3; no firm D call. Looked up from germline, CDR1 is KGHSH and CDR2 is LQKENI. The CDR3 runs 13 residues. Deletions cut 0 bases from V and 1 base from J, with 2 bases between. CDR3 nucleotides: TGTGCCAGCTCACCACCCGGCACAGATACGCAGTATTTT. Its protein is CASSPPGTDTQYF.

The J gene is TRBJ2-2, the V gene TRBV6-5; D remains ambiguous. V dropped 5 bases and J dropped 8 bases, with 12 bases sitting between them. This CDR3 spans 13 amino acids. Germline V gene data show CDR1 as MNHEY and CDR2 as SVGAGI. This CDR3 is CASSRGDRGELFF. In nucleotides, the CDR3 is TGTGCCAGCAGTCGAGGCGATAGGGGGGAGCTGTTTTTT.

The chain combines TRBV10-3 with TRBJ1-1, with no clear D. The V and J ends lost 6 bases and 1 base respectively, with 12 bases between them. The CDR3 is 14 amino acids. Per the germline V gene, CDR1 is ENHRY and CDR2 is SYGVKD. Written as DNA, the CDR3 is TGTGCCATCAGACGAACAGCACCGAACACTGAAGCTTTCTTT. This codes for CAIRRTAPNTEAFF.

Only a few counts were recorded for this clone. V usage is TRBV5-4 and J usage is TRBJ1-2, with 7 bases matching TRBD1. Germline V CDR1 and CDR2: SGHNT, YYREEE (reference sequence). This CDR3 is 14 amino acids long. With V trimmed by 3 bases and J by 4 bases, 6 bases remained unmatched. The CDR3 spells CASSWDSGIYGYTF. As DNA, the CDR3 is TGTGCCAGCAGCTGGGACAGTGGAATCTATGGCTACACCTTC. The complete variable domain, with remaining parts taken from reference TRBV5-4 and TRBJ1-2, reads ETGVTQSPTHLIKTRGQQVTLRCSSQSGHNTVSWYQQALGQGPQFIFQYYREEENGRGNFPPRFSGLQFPNYSSELNVNALELDDSALYLCASSWDSGIYGYTFGSGTRLTVV.

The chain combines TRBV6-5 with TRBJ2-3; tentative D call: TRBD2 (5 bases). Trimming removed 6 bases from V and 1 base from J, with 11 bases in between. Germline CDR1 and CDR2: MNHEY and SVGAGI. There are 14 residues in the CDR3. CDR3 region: CASRLRVGTDTQYF. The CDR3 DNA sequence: TGTGCCAGCAGGTTGCGGGTCGGCACAGATACGCAGTATTTT.

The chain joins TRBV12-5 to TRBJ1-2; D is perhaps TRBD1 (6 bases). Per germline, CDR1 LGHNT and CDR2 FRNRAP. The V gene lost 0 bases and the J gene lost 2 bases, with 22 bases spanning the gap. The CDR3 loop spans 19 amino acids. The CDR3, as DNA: TGTGCTAGTGGTTTGGTACTATTCCCTAGACAGGAGACGAACTATGGCTACACCTTC. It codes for CASGLVLFPRQETNYGYTF.

Written as DNA, the CDR3 is TGCAGCGTCCCGGCCCGGCGGGGGACCTACAATGAGCAGTTCTTC. This sequence encodes CSVPARRGTYNEQFF. This chain uses TRBV29-1 with TRBJ2-1; the match to TRBD2 covers 7 bases. Trimming removed 6 bases from V and 2 bases from J; junction bases left unmatched: 10. The CDR3 has 15 residues. From germline, CDR1 is SQVTM and CDR2 ANQGSEA.

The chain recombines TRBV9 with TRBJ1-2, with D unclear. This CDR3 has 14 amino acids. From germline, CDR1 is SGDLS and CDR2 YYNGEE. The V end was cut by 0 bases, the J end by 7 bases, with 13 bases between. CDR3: CASSVGWVGSGYTF. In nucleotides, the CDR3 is TGTGCCAGCAGCGTAGGTTGGGTAGGGAGTGGCTACACCTTC.

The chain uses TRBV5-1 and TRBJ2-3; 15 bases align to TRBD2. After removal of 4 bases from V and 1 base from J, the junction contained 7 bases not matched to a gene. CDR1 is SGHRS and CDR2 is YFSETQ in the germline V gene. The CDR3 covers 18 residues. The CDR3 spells CASSPGLAGGLGTDTQYF. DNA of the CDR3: TGCGCCAGCAGCCCCGGACTAGCGGGGGGGCTGGGCACAGATACGCAGTATTTT.

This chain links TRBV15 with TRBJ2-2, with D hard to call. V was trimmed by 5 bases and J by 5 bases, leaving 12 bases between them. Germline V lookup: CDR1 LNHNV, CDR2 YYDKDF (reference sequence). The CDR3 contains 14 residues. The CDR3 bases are TGTGCCACCAGCGGTCGAACGAGGACCGGGGAGCTGTTTTTT. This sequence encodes CATSGRTRTGELFF.

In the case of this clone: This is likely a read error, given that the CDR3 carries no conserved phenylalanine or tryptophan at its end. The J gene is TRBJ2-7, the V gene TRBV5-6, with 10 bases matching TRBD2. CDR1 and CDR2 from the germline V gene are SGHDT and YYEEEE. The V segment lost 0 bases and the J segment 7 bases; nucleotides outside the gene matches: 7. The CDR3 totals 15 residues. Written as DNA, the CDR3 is TGTGCCAGCAGCTTGGCCCAGGGACTAGCGCAGGAGCAGTACCTC. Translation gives CASSLAQGLAQEQYL.

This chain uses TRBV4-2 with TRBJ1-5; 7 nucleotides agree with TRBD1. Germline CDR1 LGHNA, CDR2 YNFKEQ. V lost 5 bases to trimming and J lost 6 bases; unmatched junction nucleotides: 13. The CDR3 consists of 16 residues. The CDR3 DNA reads TGTGCCAGCAGCTCCAATCCGGGACAGATCAGTCAGCCCCAGCATTTT. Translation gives CASSSNPGQISQPQHF.

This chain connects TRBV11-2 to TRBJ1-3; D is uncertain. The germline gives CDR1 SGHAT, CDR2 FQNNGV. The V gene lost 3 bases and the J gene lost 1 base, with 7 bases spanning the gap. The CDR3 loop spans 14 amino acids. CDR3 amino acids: CASSFGGSGNTIYF. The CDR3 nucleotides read TGTGCCAGCAGCTTCGGCGGATCTGGAAACACCATATATTTT.

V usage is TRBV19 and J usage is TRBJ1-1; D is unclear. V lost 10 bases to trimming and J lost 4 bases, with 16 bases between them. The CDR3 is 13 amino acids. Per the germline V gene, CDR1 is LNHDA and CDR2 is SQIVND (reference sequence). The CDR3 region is CATTGGGGTEAFF. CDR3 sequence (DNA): TGTGCCACCACCGGCGGAGGAGGCACTGAAGCTTTCTTT.

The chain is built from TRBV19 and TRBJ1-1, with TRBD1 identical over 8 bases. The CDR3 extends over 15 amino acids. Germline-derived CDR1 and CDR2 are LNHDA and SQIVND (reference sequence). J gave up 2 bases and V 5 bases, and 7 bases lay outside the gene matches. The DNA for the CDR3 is TGTGCCAGTAGTCGGACAGGGTTTTTAAACACTGAAGCTTTCTTT. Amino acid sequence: CASSRTGFLNTEAFF.

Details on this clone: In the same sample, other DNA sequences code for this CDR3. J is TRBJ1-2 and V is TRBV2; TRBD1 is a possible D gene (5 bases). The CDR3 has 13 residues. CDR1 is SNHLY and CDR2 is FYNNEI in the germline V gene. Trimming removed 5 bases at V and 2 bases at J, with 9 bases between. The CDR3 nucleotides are TGTGCCAGCAGTCCCCAGGGCAACTATGGCTACACCTTC. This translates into CASSPQGNYGYTF.

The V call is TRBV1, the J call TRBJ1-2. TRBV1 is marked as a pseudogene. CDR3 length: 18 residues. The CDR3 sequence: CTSSQAEGRQLEIYGYTF. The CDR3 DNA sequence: TGCACCAGCAGCCAAGCGGAAGGGAGACAACTCGAAATCTATGGCTACACCTTC.

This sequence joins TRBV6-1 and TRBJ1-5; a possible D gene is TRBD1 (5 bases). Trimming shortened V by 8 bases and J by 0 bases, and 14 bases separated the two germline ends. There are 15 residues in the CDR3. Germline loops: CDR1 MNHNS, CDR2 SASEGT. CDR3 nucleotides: TGTGCCAGCTTAGCGGGGCGGATTAGCAATCAGCCCCAGCATTTT. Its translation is CASLAGRISNQPQHF.